This TCR beta chain was identified in a study of T-cell memory formation after mild COVID-19. This clonotype was found many times. Antigen: not known. Overall study results and limits: Researchers report contracting CD4+ clones mostly in CM and EM, with CD8+ clones in EMRA.

Constant-segment primers were used for 5'RACE, and the resulting TCR alpha and TCR beta cDNA libraries carried sample barcodes and UMIs. TCRdb independently ran MiXCR on the 5' RACE reads; one entry per CDR3 protein. The repertoire holds a few hundred thousand distinct CDR3 sequences, around a tenth seen once, with 22% in the top ten. The CDR3 is 16 residues long. Trimming cost V 4 bases and J 4 bases; bases outside gene matches: 9. The germline V gene has CDR1 SGHKS and CDR2 YYEKEE (reference sequence). The sample consisted of PBMCs or a T cell subset sorted from them (not recorded which). The rearrangement uses TRBV5-5 and TRBJ2-3; 10 nucleotides agree with TRBD1. The sequence was collected from a man aged 18 to 29 who had mild COVID-19 (a few samples of this study predate the infection). Cell type and time point are not known. CDR3 DNA sequence: TGTGCCAGCAGCCCGCGGGACAGGGGCCGGGCAGATACGCAGTATTTT. Translation: CASSPRDRGRADTQYF.